The clone carrying this T cell receptor beta chain was found a few times. Its target is not known. An end of the junction does not agree with germline; a read error may underlie this. For sequencing, patients were chosen who had shown expansion of CD8+CD57+ cells by flow cytometry. As a group, the patients uniformly had severe acquired aplastic anemia. No therapy had been given to the patients at the time of blood sampling. These data belong to a study of CD8+CD57+ T cells in acquired aplastic anemia. Across the study: Sorted CD4+ and CD8+ cell DNA averaged around 3.5 ug. Regarding the study as a whole: In common between the patients and the controls were approximately 28 CD8+ CDR3 sequences.

Researchers used genomic DNA as the template to profile TCR beta VDJ and CDR3. Using its own MiXCR run on the reads, TCRdb lists one record per CDR3 protein. Of approximately 250,000 distinct CDR3 sequences listed, around 82% were seen once; the top ten hold around 40%. Material: sorted CD4+, CD8+, or CD8+CD57+ T cells (not recorded which) from PBMCs. This receptor was identified in a human donor with aplastic anemia.

The chain's CDR3 is CVSSSTSGGAGETQYF. The CDR3 DNA reads TGTGTCAGCAGTTCGACTAGCGGGGGGGCCGGCGAGACCCAGTACTTC. The rearrangement links TRBV27 to TRBJ2-5; TRBD2 aligns across 14 bases. Germline V gene sequence: CDR1 MNHEY, CDR2 SMNVEV (reference sequence). This CDR3 region has 16 residues.